This T cell receptor (beta chain) was sequenced for a study of blood T cell repertoires in COVID-19. Study overall: From the United States, Italy and Spain came samples of acute and convalescent COVID-19. T cells, B-cell-depleted T cells, or PBMCs supplied cDNA or gDNA.

Per the original methods: Scientists estimated how many nucleated cells there were by amplifying reference gene primers. The repertoire was sequenced with immunoSEQ multiplex PCR; TCRdb's copy has only in-frame clones and lacks some. That table furnishes V, J and clone size, whereas the DNA furnished D and trimming. The table includes 110,000 or so clones, 85% to 90% detected once. The CDR3 extends over 17 amino acids. CDR1 is MNHEY and CDR2 is SVGEGT in the germline V gene. With V trimmed by 1 base and J by 1 base, 6 bases remained unmatched. Sequenced: peripheral blood. The origin of this receptor is a human donor with acute or convalescent COVID-19. The donor label of this sample is uncertain. The V gene is TRBV6-2 or TRBV6-3, the J gene TRBJ2-1, with 8 bases that match TRBD2. The CDR3 loop reads CASSYYTSGGSYNEQFF. The DNA for the CDR3 is TGTGCCAGCAGTTACTATACAAGCGGGGGATCCTACAATGAGCAGTTCTTC.